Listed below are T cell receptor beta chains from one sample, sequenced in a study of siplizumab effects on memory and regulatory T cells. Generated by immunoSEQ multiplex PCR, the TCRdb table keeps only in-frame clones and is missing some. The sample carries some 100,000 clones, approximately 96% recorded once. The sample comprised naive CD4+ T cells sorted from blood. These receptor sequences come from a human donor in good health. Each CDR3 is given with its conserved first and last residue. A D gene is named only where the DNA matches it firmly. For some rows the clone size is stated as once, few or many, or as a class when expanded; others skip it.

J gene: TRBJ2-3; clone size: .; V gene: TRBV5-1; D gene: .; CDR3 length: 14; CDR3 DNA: TGCGCCAGCAGCTCCGGGGGGCCCACGGATACGCAGTATTTT; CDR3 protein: CASSSGGPTDTQYF
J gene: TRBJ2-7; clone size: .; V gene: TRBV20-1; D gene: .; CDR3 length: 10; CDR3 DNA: TGCAGTGCGTTTAGCCGGGAGCAGTACTTC; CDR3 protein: CSAFSREQYF
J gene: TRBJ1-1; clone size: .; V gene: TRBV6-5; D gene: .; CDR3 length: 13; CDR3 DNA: TGTGCCAGCAGTTACTCACGTCAGACTGAAGCTTTCTTT; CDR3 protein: CASSYSRQTEAFF
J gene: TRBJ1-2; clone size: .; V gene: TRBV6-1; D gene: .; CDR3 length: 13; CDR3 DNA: TGTGCCAGCAGTGAGTCAGCATCCTATGGCTACACCTTC; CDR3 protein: CASSESASYGYTF
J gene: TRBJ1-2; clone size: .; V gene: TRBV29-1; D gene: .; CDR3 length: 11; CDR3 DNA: TGCAGCGTTGAAGTGAAGACAGAGGAGACCTTC; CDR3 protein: CSVEVKTEETF
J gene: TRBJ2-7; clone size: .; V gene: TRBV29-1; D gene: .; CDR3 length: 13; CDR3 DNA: TGCAGCGTTAAGTGGGGCAGCTCCTACGAGCAGTACTTC; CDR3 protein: CSVKWGSSYEQYF
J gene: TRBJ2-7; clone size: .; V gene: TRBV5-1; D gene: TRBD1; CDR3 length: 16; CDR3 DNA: TGCGCCAGCAGCTTGGCCGGAGGGACAGGGACGTACGAGCAGTACTTC; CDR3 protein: CASSLAGGTGTYEQYF
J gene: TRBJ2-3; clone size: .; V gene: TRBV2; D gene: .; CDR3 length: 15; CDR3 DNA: TGTGCCAGCAGTGAGGGGGGGCCAGGCACAGATACGCAGTATTTT; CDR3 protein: CASSEGGPGTDTQYF
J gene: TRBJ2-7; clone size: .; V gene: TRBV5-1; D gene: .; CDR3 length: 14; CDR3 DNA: TGCGCCAGCAGCTTGGGACAGCTCTCCTACGAGCAGTACTTC; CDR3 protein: CASSLGQLSYEQYF
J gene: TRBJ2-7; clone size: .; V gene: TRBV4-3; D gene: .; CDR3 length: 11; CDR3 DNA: TGCGCCAGCAGCCGACCTTACGAGCAGTACTTC; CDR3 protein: CASSRPYEQYF
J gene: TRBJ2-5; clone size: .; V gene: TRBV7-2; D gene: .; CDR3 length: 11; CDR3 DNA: TGTGCCAGCAGCCGACAAGAGACCCAGTACTTC; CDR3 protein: CASSRQETQYF
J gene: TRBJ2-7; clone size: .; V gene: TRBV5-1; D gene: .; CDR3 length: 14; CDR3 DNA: TGCGCCAGCAGCTTTGGTTCTAGCTCCTACGAGCAGTACTTC; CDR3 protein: CASSFGSSSYEQYF
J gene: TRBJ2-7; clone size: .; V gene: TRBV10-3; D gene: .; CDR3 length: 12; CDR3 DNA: TGTGCCATCGGCAGGGGCTTGGACGAGCAGTACTTC; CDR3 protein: CAIGRGLDEQYF
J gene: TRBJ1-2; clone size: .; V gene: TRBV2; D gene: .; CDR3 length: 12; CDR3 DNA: TGTGCCAGCAGTAGAGGAGGCTATGGCTACACCTTC; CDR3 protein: CASSRGGYGYTF
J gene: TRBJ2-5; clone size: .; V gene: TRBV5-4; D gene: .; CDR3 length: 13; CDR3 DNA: TGTGCCAGCAGCCTACTGCCCGGGGAGACCCAGTACTTC; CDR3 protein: CASSLLPGETQYF
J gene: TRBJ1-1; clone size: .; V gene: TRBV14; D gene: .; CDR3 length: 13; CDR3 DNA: TGTGCCAGCAGCCAAGAGTTCAACACTGAAGCTTTCTTT; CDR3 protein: CASSQEFNTEAFF
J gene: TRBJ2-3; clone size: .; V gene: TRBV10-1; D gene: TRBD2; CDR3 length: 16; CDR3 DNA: TGCGCCAGCAGTGACCGGGAGCGGGGGAGCACAGATACGCAGTATTTT; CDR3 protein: CASSDRERGSTDTQYF
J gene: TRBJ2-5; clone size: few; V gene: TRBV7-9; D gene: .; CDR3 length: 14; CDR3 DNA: TGTGCCAGCAGAGAGCTAGCGAACCAAGAGACCCAGTACTTC; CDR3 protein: CASRELANQETQYF
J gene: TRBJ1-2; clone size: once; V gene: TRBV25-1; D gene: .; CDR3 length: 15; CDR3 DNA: TGTGCCAGCAGTGACTTGGCAGGGAAGGGCTATGGCTACACCTTC; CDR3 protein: CASSDLAGKGYGYTF
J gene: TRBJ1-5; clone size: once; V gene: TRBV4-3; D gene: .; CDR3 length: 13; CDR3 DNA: TGCGCCAGCAGCCAAGAGATGAATCAGCCCCAGCATTTT; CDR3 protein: CASSQEMNQPQHF